Sequencing of this T cell receptor beta chain was carried out in a study of monozygotic twins with cystic fibrosis. V was trimmed by 2 bases and J by 0 bases, leaving 8 bases between them. This CDR3 is built from 15 residues. Germline V gives CDR1 MGHRA, CDR2 YSYEKL. TCRdb's copy holds only in-frame clones and misses some; the assay was immunoSEQ multiplex PCR. The sample contains more than 9,500 clones, around 85% of which appear only once. This chain connects TRBV4-1 to TRBJ2-1; D remains ambiguous. The sample was blood. This TCR was sampled from a man aged 18 to 29 with cystic fibrosis. This CDR3 reads CASSQYQSSYNEQFF. CDR3 in DNA: TGCGCCAGCAGCCAATATCAGAGCTCCTACAATGAGCAGTTCTTC.